A selection of T cell receptor beta chains follows, all from one sample in a study of blood T cells in healthy people across ages. TCRdb re-analysed the 5' RACE reads in MiXCR, keeping a single row per CDR3 protein. The sample carries over 700,000 distinct CDR3 sequences, 53% recorded once. The material sequenced was blood. These receptors were collected from a man aged 80 or over in good health. Both conserved end residues are part of each CDR3. Fields, in order: clone size, CDR3 length, J gene, D gene, V gene, CDR3 DNA, CDR3 protein. The D gene is left open where the match is weak. Clone size, where shown, is once, few, many, or a class for clones that have expanded.

-,11,TRBJ2-1,-,TRBV10-3,TGTGCCACCAAAGGCCCCAATGAGCAGTTCTTC,CATKGPNEQFF
-,16,TRBJ2-1,TRBD2,TRBV5-1,TGCGCCAGCAGCTTTAGAGCGGGGAGCTCCTACAATGAGCAGTTCTTC,CASSFRAGSSYNEQFF
few,13,TRBJ1-2,-,TRBV29-1,TGCAGCGTCCCGGGGGAGGGATCGAGTGGCTACACCTTC,CSVPGEGSSGYTF
-,16,TRBJ2-7,TRBD2,TRBV29-1,TGCAGCGTTGAGAATCCCGGGACTAGCGGCACCTACGAGCAGTACTTC,CSVENPGTSGTYEQYF
-,15,TRBJ1-2,TRBD1,TRBV7-9,TGTGTCAGCAGTTTAGGACAGGGGGCTAACTATGGCTACACCTTC,CVSSLGQGANYGYTF
once,13,TRBJ2-7,-,TRBV3-1,TGTGCCAGCAGCGGGGGCAGGGGTGGCGAGCAGTACTTC,CASSGGRGGEQYF
-,16,TRBJ2-3,-,TRBV7-3,TGTGCCAGCAGCCCCAGGGTCGCTCCTAGCACAGATACGCAGTATTTT,CASSPRVAPSTDTQYF
-,15,TRBJ2-5,TRBD2,TRBV20-1,TGCAGTGCTAGAGATCAATTCGCGGGGGGTCGGGAGCAGTACTTC,CSARDQFAGGREQYF
-,13,TRBJ2-3,-,TRBV14,TGTGCCAGCGGCAGGCAGCCTCCCAATACGCAGTATTTT,CASGRQPPNTQYF
-,15,TRBJ2-6,-,TRBV3-1,TGTGCCAGCAGCCAAGGACAGCCTGGGGCCAACGTCCTGACTTTC,CASSQGQPGANVLTF
-,14,TRBJ2-5,-,TRBV7-2,TGTGCCAGCAGCTCCGGCGTCTACCAAGAGACCCAGTACTTC,CASSSGVYQETQYF
few,17,TRBJ2-1,TRBD2,TRBV7-2,TGTGCCAGCAGCCCCTTTGTTGCGGGAGCCTCCTACAATGAGCAGTTCTTC,CASSPFVAGASYNEQFF
-,15,TRBJ2-4,TRBD1,TRBV4-1,TGCGCCAGCAGCCAAGTGGACAGGGGGCCTAGCATTCAGTACTTC,CASSQVDRGPSIQYF
-,13,TRBJ1-5,-,TRBV12-3/TRBV12-4,TGTGCCAGCAGTTTTTCCCCCGGGATGCCCCAGCATTTT,CASSFSPGMPQHF
-,15,TRBJ1-2,TRBD1,TRBV9,TGTGCCTGCACCAAAGCCCCCCAGGGACAGTATGGCTACACCTTC,CACTKAPQGQYGYTF